This T cell receptor beta chain was obtained from a study of cytomegalovirus exposure and HLA in healthy donors. Study conclusions and caveats: In an earlier analysis, in some 500 donors, most V segments appeared productive either ~87% or ~30% of the time. TCR sequences were mostly rare, though some public TCRs occurred in many donors.

As regards this clone: No antigen is known for it.

In the PCR, 60 Vbeta and 13 Jbeta primers were used. Sequencing was performed with immunoSEQ multiplex PCR; in TCRdb, only in-frame clones are kept and a portion is missing. The table has more than 150,000 clones, around 80% seen once; the top ten hold 1.3% to 1.5%. The receptor was derived from a girl between 10 and 17 years old in good health and CMV-seropositive. Input material: PBMCs.

The CDR3 DNA reads TGCGCCAGCAGCTTGCAATCACAGGGGACAGATACGCAGTATTTT. Its translation: CASSLQSQGTDTQYF. The chain couples TRBV5-1 to TRBJ2-3, with 7 bases that match TRBD1. Germline CDR1 reads SGHRS; CDR2 reads YFSETQ. The CDR3 runs 15 residues. The ends lost 1 base at V and 3 bases at J; junction bases unmatched: 5. Supplemented by reference TRBV5-1 and TRBJ2-3, the full variable domain reads KAGVTQTPRYLIKTRGQQVTLSCSPISGHRSVSWYQQTPGQGLQFLFEYFSETQRNKGNFPGRFSGRQFSNSRSEMNVSTLELGDSALYLCASSLQSQGTDTQYFGPGTRLTVL.